Below are 26 T cell receptor beta chains sequenced from a single sample in a study of CD8+CD57+ T cells in acquired aplastic anemia. Genomic DNA acted as the template from which TCR beta VDJ combination and CDR3 sequence profiling were carried out. From the reads, TCRdb called clonotypes with MiXCR, one entry per CDR3 protein. The sample includes under 250,000 distinct CDR3 sequences, 30% to 35% seen only once; the top ten take roughly 1.1%. Sequencing was done on a sample of sorted CD4+, CD8+, or CD8+CD57+ T cells (not recorded which) from PBMCs. These receptor sequences come from a human donor in good health, serving as a control.

The V call is TRBV3-1, the J call TRBJ2-7; tentative D call: TRBD2 (6 bases). Looked up from germline, CDR1 is LGHDT and CDR2 is YNNKEL (reference sequence). The CDR3 extends over 14 amino acids. Trimming removed 2 bases from V and 4 bases from J, with 12 bases in between. The CDR3 loop reads CASSQREIGYEQYF. The CDR3 bases are TGTGCCAGCAGCCAACGGGAGATTGGGTACGAGCAGTACTTC.

This clonotype was observed a handful of times. V is TRBV10-3 and J is TRBJ1-4; TRBD1 agrees at 7 bases. V dropped 10 bases and J dropped 6; count of bases not matched to a gene: 11. This CDR3 is 14 amino acids long. CDR1 ENHRY and CDR2 SYGVKD come from the germline V gene. CDR3 protein: CASGESRGDEKLFF. CDR3 nucleotides: TGTGCCAGCGGTGAAAGCAGGGGGGATGAAAAACTGTTTTTT.

This chain links TRBV9 with TRBJ1-2; 9 positions match TRBD1. Germline V gene sequence: CDR1 SGDLS, CDR2 YYNGEE. The CDR3 has 13 amino acids. The V segment lost 5 bases and the J segment 6 bases; nucleotides outside the gene matches: 5. As DNA, the CDR3 is TGTGCCAGCAGTATCCGACAGGGGGATGGCTACACCTTC. Translation: CASSIRQGDGYTF. Looking up the rest from reference TRBV9 and TRBJ1-2 gives the full variable domain: DSGVTQTPKHLITATGQRVTLRCSPRSGDLSVYWYQQSLDQGLQFLIQYYNGEERAKGNILERFSAQQFPDLHSELNLSSLELGDSALYFCASSIRQGDGYTFGSGTRLTVV.

The V call is TRBV7-9, the J call TRBJ1-3; 7 nucleotides align to TRBD1. CDR3 length: 14 residues. Germline V gene sequence: CDR1 SEHNR, CDR2 FQNEAQ (reference sequence). Trimming took 9 bases from V and 2 from J; bases not matched to a gene: 7. The CDR3 sequence is CASRSGGTGNTIYF. The CDR3 DNA follows: TGTGCCAGTCGGTCAGGGGGAACTGGAAACACCATATATTTT.

The CDR3 bases are TGCGCCAGCAGCCTGGACGGTTACAGAAACACCATATATTTT. Its protein product is CASSLDGYRNTIYF. The rearrangement joins TRBV5-1 to TRBJ1-3, with unresolved D. The CDR3 is 14 amino acids. Trimming removed 4 bases at V and 5 bases at J, with 13 bases between. In germline, CDR1 is SGHRS, CDR2 YFSETQ. Full variable domain (missing parts from reference TRBV5-1 and TRBJ1-3): KAGVTQTPRYLIKTRGQQVTLSCSPISGHRSVSWYQQTPGQGLQFLFEYFSETQRNKGNFPGRFSGRQFSNSRSEMNVSTLELGDSALYLCASSLDGYRNTIYFGEGSWLTVV.

The chain carries TRBV13 and TRBJ2-1; 8 bases fit TRBD2. Germline V gene sequence: CDR1 PRHDT, CDR2 FYEKMQ (reference sequence). The trim removed 5 bases at V and 1 base at J, leaving 13 bases unmatched. The CDR3 loop spans 18 amino acids. Here the CDR3 reads CASSRSGGGWDSYNEQFF. The CDR3 DNA sequence: TGTGCCAGCAGCCGTTCGGGGGGGGGTTGGGATTCCTACAATGAGCAGTTCTTC.

This clonotype was counted ten times or more. The chain has TRBV20-1 and TRBJ2-3; maybe TRBD2 (6 bases). The V and J ends lost 6 bases and 3 bases respectively, with 16 bases between them. This CDR3 is 14 amino acids long. Per germline, CDR1 DFQATT and CDR2 SNEGSKA (reference sequence). CDR3 loop: CSARMQGGTDTQYF. The CDR3 nucleotides are TGCAGTGCCCGGATGCAGGGAGGTACAGATACGCAGTATTTT.

This clonotype was detected ten times or more. CDR3 DNA sequence: TGTGCCAGCAGCTCGCAACAGGGTGCCGGGGAGCTGTTTTTT. As protein: CASSSQQGAGELFF. This sequence joins TRBV7-9 and TRBJ2-2; D may be TRBD1 (6 bases). With 4 bases removed from V and 6 bases from J, the gap between germline ends came to 12 bases. The CDR3 loop spans 14 amino acids. Per germline, CDR1 SEHNR and CDR2 FQNEAQ (reference sequence).

The rearrangement links TRBV11-2 to TRBJ1-4; possible D gene TRBD1, 5 bases. V lost 5 bases and J 10 bases, leaving 17 bases between the germline ends. The CDR3 runs to 14 residues. CDR1 SGHAT and CDR2 FQNNGV come from the germline V gene. The DNA for the CDR3 is TGTGCCAGCAGCGCCGCAGGGTTCGGTGGAAAACTGTTTTTT. Its translation is CASSAAGFGGKLFF.

This clonotype has a count of ten or more. This chain joins TRBV19 and TRBJ1-4, with D uncertain. V was shortened by 3 bases and J by 8 bases, with 16 bases between the two germline ends. The CDR3 length is 15 residues. Germline lookup yields CDR1 LNHDA and CDR2 SQIVND (reference sequence). The CDR3 DNA sequence: TGTGCCAGTAGTATTGACGGCAGGTCGAGAGAAAAACTGTTTTTT. Amino acids: CASSIDGRSREKLFF.

With respect to this clonotype: This CDR3 fails to terminate in the conserved phenylalanine or tryptophan, so it likely reflects a read error. The chain joins TRBV28 to TRBJ2-7; D unresolved. V dropped 3 bases and J dropped 3 bases, with 6 bases sitting between them. CDR1 is MDHEN and CDR2 is SYDVKM in the germline V gene. CDR3 size: 12 residues. The CDR3 sequence is CASSFVSYEQYL. CDR3 DNA: TGTGCCAGCAGTTTTGTCAGCTACGAGCAGTACCTC.

The chain employs TRBV5-1 and TRBJ1-1; D perhaps matches TRBD1 (6 bases). Trimming cost V 3 bases and J 5 bases, with 11 bases left between them. Germline-derived CDR1 and CDR2 are SGHRS and YFSETQ. The CDR3 spans 13 residues. The CDR3 sequence: CASSYTGTTEAFF. The CDR3 region has the DNA TGCGCCAGCAGCTACACAGGGACGACTGAAGCTTTCTTT.

The table lists this clonotype with many counts. The chain employs TRBV12-3 or TRBV12-4 and TRBJ2-1, with D perhaps matching TRBD1 or TRBD2 (5 bases each). Trimming removed 5 bases from V and 4 bases from J, with 12 bases in between. The CDR3 is 14 amino acids. CDR3 sequence reads: CASSQTAAYNEQFF. DNA of the CDR3: TGTGCCAGCAGTCAGACAGCGGCTTACAATGAGCAGTTCTTC.

This clonotype was observed a single time. This may arise from a read error, as a much more abundant clone is one base away. J is TRBJ1-1 and V is TRBV5-4; weak D call: TRBD1 (6 bases). Looked up from germline, CDR1 is SGHNT and CDR2 is YYREEE (reference sequence). The CDR3 contains 17 residues. The ends were cut back, 2 bases at V and 1 base at J, with 18 bases in the middle. In nucleotides, the CDR3 is TGTGCCAGCAGCTTTAGAACAGGGAATCCCACGAACACTGAAGCTTTCTTT. It specifies CASSFRTGNPTNTEAFF.

This clonotype was observed at least ten times. The V call is TRBV19, the J call TRBJ2-1; 8 positions agree with TRBD2. The CDR3 consists of 13 residues. Germline CDR1 and CDR2: LNHDA and SQIVND (reference sequence). With V trimmed by 7 bases and J by 8 bases, 7 bases remained unmatched. This CDR3 is CASTGGFRDEQFF. Written as DNA, the CDR3 is TGTGCCAGTACGGGAGGGTTCCGGGATGAGCAGTTCTTC.

The chain joins TRBV25-1 to TRBJ2-3, with D unresolved. V dropped 6 bases and J dropped 0 bases, with 19 bases sitting between them. Germline V gene data show CDR1 as MGHDK and CDR2 as SYGVNS. The CDR3 totals 17 residues. Here the CDR3 reads CASSQRRTGRSTDTQYF. For the CDR3, the DNA is TGTGCCAGCAGCCAACGACGTACCGGGCGGAGCACAGATACGCAGTATTTT.

In this sample, this clonotype turned up a few times. The chain joins TRBV25-1 to TRBJ1-1; perhaps TRBD1 as D (5 bases). The V and J ends lost 3 bases and 3 bases respectively, with 17 bases between them. This CDR3 spans 16 amino acids. Germline V gives CDR1 MGHDK, CDR2 SYGVNS. Here the CDR3 reads CASSDGSRDGYTEAFF. The CDR3 DNA sequence: TGTGCCAGCAGTGATGGGTCTAGGGACGGATACACTGAAGCTTTCTTT.

With respect to this clonotype: Just one base apart from a much larger clone, this may be a read error. The gene calls are TRBV10-3 and TRBJ1-2; 7 bases agree with TRBD1. Trimming at V came to 4 bases and at J to 7 bases, leaving 9 bases not matched to a gene. The CDR3 is 14 amino acids. Germline V CDR1 and CDR2: ENHRY, SYGVKD. The CDR3 coding sequence is TGTGCCATCAGTGGACAGGGAGTAGGTTCTGGCTACACCTTC. Its translation: CAISGQGVGSGYTF.

J is TRBJ1-2 and V is TRBV5-1; no clear D gene. This CDR3 spans 18 amino acids. V was trimmed by 1 base and J by 8 bases, leaving 27 bases between them. Germline CDR1 reads SGHRS; CDR2 reads YFSETQ. Written as DNA, the CDR3 is TGCGCCAGCAGCTTGTTTCACGGGATAACGAACTCAAAGAGCGGCTACACCTTC. Encoded protein: CASSLFHGITNSKSGYTF.

The chain is built from TRBV7-2 and TRBJ2-5, with D possibly being TRBD2 (5 bases). V shed 5 bases and J shed 9 bases, with 7 bases lying between them. Germline-derived CDR1 and CDR2 are SGHTA and FQGNSA. The CDR3 extends over 10 amino acids. This CDR3 is CASSQRSQYF. CDR3 sequence (DNA): TGTGCCAGCAGCCAGCGGTCCCAGTACTTC.

This chain connects TRBV10-3 to TRBJ2-3; 12 bases align to TRBD2. V lost 6 bases to trimming and J lost 7 bases; unmatched junction nucleotides: 8. Per the germline V gene, CDR1 is ENHRY and CDR2 is SYGVKD. This CDR3 comprises 15 residues. The CDR3 region has the DNA TGTGCCATCAGGCTAACTAGCGGGGGGCAGAATACGCAGTATTTT. Translated, it gives CAIRLTSGGQNTQYF.

This clonotype appeared a few times. The rearrangement links TRBV3-1 to TRBJ1-6; D ambiguous. The V gene's germline CDR1 is LGHDT and CDR2 YNNKEL (reference sequence). V was pared by 1 base and J by 9 bases, with 7 bases between. CDR3 size: 13 residues. The DNA for the CDR3 is TGTGCCAGCAGCCAAGGTCCTCTTTCACCCCTCCACTTT. It codes for CASSQGPLSPLHF.

The sample holds many counts of this clonotype. This chain joins TRBV12-3 or TRBV12-4 and TRBJ2-1, with D unclear. V dropped 6 bases and J dropped 1 base, with 10 bases sitting between them. The CDR3 is 14 amino acids. For the CDR3, the DNA is TGTGCCAGCAGGCCTATGGGGTCCTACAATGAGCAGTTCTTC. Translated, it gives CASRPMGSYNEQFF.

This clonotype was observed many times. CDR3 sequence: CASSTTDGIQAFF. CDR3 in DNA: TGTGCCAGCAGTACTACAGACGGAATACAAGCTTTCTTT. The chain is built from TRBV5-6 and TRBJ1-1, with unresolved D. V gave up 5 bases and J gave up 9 bases, with 17 bases separating them. The CDR3 length is 13 residues. Germline assignment: CDR1 SGHDT and CDR2 YYEEEE.

V gene TRBV5-1 combines with J gene TRBJ1-1; the D gene is possibly TRBD1 (5 bases). Germline CDR1 and CDR2: SGHRS and YFSETQ. V was trimmed by 0 bases and J by 1 base, leaving 13 bases between them. This CDR3 spans 16 amino acids. CDR3 residues: CASSLEGIKGNTEAFF. CDR3 nucleotide sequence: TGCGCCAGCAGCTTGGAGGGGATAAAGGGGAACACTGAAGCTTTCTTT. Full variable domain (remainder filled in from reference TRBV5-1 and TRBJ1-1): KAGVTQTPRYLIKTRGQQVTLSCSPISGHRSVSWYQQTPGQGLQFLFEYFSETQRNKGNFPGRFSGRQFSNSRSEMNVSTLELGDSALYLCASSLEGIKGNTEAFFGQGTRLTVV.

This clonotype was observed at least ten times. The chain joins TRBV7-7 to TRBJ2-1; 8 bases fit TRBD2. The CDR3 length is 13 residues. The germline V gene encodes CDR1 SSHAT and CDR2 FNYEAQ (reference sequence). V dropped 5 bases and J dropped 5; count of bases not matched to a gene: 2. The CDR3 DNA sequence: TGTGCCAGCAGCCCGGGACTAGACAATGAGCAGTTCTTC. As protein: CASSPGLDNEQFF.